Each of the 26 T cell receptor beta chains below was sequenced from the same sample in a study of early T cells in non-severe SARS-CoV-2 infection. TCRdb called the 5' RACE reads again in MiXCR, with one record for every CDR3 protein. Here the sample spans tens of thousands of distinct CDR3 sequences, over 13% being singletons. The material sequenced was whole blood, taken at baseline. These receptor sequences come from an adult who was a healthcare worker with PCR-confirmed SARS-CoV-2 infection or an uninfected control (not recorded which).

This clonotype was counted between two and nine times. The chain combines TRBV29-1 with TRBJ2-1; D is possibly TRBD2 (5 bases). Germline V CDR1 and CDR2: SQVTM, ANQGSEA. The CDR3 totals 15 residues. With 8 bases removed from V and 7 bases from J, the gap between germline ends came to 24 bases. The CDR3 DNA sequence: TGCAGCCTTAGAGGTGAGGCGGCACCGGGGAATGAGCAGTTCTTC. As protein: CSLRGEAAPGNEQFF.

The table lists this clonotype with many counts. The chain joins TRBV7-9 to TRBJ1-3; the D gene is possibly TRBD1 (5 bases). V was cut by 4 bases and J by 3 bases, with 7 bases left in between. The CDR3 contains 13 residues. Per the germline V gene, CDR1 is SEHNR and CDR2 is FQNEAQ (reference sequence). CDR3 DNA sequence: TGTGCCAGCAGCTCAGACAGTGGAAACACCATATATTTT. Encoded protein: CASSSDSGNTIYF.

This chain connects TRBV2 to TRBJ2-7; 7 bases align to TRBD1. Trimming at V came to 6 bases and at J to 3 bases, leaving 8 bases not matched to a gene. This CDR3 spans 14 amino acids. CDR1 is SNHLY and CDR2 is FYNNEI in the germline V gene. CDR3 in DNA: TGTGCCAGCAGGGCCCTGAGGGACAGCTACGAGCAGTACTTC. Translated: CASRALRDSYEQYF.

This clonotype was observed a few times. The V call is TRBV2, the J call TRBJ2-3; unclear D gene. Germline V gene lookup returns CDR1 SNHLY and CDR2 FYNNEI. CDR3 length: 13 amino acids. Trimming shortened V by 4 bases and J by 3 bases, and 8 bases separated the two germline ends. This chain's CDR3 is CASSGLATDTQYF. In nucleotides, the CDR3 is TGTGCCAGCAGTGGGTTAGCAACAGATACGCAGTATTTT.

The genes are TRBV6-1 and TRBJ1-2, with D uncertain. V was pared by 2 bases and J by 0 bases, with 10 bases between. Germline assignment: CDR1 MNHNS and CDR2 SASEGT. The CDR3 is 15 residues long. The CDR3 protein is CASSESAETNYGYTF. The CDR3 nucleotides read TGTGCCAGCAGTGAATCCGCAGAAACTAACTATGGCTACACCTTC.

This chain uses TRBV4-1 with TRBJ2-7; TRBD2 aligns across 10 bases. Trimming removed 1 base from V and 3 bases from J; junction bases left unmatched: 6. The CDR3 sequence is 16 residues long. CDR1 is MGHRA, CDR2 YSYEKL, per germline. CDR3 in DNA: TGCGCCAGCAGCCAAGGGCCTAGCGGGGGAATCTACGAGCAGTACTTC. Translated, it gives CASSQGPSGGIYEQYF.

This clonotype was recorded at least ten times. CDR3 coding DNA: TGCGCCAGCGGGGACAGCCGCTCCCAAGAGACCCAGTACTTC. This sequence encodes CASGDSRSQETQYF. The chain carries TRBV10-2 and TRBJ2-5; 7 nucleotides match TRBD1. The germline V gene has CDR1 WSHSY and CDR2 SAAADI. Unmatched junction bases numbered 7, after V lost 8 bases and J lost 1 base. The CDR3 is 14 residues long.

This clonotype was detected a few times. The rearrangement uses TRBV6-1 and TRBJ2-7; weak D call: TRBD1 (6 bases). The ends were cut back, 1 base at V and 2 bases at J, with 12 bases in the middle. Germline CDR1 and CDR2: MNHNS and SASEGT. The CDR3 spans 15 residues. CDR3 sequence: CASSEVPGAPYEQYF. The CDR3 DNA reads TGTGCCAGCAGTGAAGTCCCAGGGGCTCCCTACGAGCAGTACTTC.

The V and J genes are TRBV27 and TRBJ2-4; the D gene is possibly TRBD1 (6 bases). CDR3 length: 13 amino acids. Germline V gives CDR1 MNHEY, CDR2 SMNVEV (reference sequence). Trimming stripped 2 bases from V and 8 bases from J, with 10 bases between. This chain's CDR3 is CASSLQPGDIQYF. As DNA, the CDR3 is TGTGCCAGCAGTTTACAGCCAGGGGACATTCAGTACTTC.

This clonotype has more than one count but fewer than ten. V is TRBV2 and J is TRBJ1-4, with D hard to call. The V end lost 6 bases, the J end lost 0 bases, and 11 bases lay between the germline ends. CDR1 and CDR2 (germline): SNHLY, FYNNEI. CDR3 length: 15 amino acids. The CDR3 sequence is CASRRTVATNEKLFF. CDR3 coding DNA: TGTGCCAGCAGGCGTACTGTAGCAACTAATGAAAAACTGTTTTTT.

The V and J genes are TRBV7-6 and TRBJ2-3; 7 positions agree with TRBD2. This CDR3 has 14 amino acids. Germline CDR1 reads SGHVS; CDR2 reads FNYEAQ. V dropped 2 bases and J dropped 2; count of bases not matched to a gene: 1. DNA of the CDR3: TGTGCCAGCAGCTTAAGCGGGGTCACAGATACGCAGTATTTT. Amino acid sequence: CASSLSGVTDTQYF. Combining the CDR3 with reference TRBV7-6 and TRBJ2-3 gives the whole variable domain GAGVSQSPRYKVTKRGQDVALRCDPISGHVSLYWYRQALGQGPEFLTYFNYEAQQDKSGLPNDRFSAERPEGSISTLTIQRTEQRDSAMYRCASSLSGVTDTQYFGPGTRLTVL.

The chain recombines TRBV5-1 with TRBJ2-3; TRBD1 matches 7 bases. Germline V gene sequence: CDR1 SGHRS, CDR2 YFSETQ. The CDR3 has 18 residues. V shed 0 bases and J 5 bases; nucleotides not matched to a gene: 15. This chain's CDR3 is CASSLATRTGAIGDTQYF. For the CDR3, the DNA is TGCGCCAGCAGCTTGGCCACAAGAACAGGGGCGATAGGAGATACGCAGTATTTT.

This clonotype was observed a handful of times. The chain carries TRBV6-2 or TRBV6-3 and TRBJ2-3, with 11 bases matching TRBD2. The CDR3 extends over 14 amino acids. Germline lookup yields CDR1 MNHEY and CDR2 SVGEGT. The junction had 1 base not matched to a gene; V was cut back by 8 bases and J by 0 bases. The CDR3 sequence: CASRTSGSTDTQYF. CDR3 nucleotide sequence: TGTGCCAGCCGGACTAGCGGGAGCACAGATACGCAGTATTTT.

Here the CDR3 reads CASSAYGQSYNEQFF. DNA of the CDR3: TGTGCCAGCTCAGCCTATGGACAGTCCTACAATGAGCAGTTCTTC. The chain joins TRBV18 to TRBJ2-1, with D maybe TRBD1 (6 bases). The germline V gene has CDR1 KGHSH and CDR2 LQKENI. CDR3 length equals 15 residues. Trimming stripped 5 bases from V and 1 base from J, with 12 bases between.

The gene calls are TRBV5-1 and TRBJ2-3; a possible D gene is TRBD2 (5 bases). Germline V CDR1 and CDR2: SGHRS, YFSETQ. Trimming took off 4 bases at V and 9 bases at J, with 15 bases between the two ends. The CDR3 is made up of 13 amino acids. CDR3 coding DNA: TGCGCCAGCAGCGGAGGACTGTCCGCCACGCAGTATTTT. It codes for CASSGGLSATQYF.

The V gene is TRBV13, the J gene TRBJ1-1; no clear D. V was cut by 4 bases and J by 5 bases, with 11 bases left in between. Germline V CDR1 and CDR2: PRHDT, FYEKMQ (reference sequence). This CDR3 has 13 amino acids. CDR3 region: CASSYRGRTEAFF. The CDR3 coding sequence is TGTGCCAGCAGCTATCGGGGTCGGACTGAAGCTTTCTTT. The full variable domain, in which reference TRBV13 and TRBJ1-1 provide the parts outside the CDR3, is AAGVIQSPRHLIKEKRETATLKCYPIPRHDTVYWYQQGPGQDPQFLISFYEKMQSDKGSIPDRFSAQQFSDYHSELNMSSLELGDSALYFCASSYRGRTEAFFGQGTRLTVV.

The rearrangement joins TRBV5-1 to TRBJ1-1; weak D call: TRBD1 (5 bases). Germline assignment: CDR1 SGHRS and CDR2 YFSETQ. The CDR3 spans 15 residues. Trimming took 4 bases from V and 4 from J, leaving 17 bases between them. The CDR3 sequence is CASSLRGHAGTEAFF. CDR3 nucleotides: TGCGCCAGCAGCCTTCGCGGACATGCTGGCACTGAAGCTTTCTTT.

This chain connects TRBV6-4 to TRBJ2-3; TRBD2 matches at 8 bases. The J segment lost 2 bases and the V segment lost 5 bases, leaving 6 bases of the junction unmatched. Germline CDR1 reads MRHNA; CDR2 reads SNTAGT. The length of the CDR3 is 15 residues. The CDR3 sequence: CASSSGSGSTDTQYF. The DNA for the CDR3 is TGTGCCAGCAGTAGCGGGAGCGGGTCCACAGATACGCAGTATTTT.

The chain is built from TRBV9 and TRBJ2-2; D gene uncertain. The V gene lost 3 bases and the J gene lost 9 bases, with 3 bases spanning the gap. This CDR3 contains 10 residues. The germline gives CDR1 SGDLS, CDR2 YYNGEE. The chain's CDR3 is CASSGRELFF. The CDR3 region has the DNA TGTGCCAGCAGCGGCCGGGAGCTGTTTTTT.

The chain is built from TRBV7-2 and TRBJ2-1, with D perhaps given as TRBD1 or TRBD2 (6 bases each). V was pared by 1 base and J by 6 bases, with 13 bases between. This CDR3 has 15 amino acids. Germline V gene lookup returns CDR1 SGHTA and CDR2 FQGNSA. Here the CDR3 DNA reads TGTGCCAGCAGCTTAGGAGGGGGGACTTTCAATGAGCAGTTCTTC. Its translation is CASSLGGGTFNEQFF.

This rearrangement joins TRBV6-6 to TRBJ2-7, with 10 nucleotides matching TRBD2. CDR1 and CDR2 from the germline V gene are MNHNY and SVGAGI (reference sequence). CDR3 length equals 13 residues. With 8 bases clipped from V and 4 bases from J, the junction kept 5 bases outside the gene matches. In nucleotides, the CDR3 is TGTGCCAGCGCCGCTAGCGGGGGATACGAGCAGTACTTC. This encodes CASAASGGYEQYF.

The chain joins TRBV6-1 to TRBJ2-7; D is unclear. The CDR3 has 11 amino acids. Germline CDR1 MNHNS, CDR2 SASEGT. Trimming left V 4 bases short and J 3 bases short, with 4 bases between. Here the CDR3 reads CASSAYYEQYF. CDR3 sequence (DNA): TGTGCCAGCAGTGCCTACTACGAGCAGTACTTC.

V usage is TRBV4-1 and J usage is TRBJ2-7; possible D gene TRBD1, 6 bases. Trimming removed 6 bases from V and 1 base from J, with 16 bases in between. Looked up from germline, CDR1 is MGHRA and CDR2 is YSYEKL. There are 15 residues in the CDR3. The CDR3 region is CASSGGPQGSYEQYF. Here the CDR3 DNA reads TGCGCCAGCAGTGGGGGCCCACAGGGATCCTACGAGCAGTACTTC.

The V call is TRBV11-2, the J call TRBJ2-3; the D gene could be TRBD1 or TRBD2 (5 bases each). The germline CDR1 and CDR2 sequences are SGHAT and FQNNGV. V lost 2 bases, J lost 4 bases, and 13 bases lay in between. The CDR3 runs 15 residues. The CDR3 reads CASSLWTGPADTQYF. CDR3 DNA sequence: TGTGCCAGCAGCTTATGGACGGGACCGGCAGATACGCAGTATTTT.

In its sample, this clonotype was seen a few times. Here the CDR3 DNA reads TGCGCCAGCAGCCAACTAGTAGTCCCAGATACGCAGTATTTT. Translated: CASSQLVVPDTQYF. V and J are TRBV4-1 and TRBJ2-3; D uncertain. Germline CDR1 is MGHRA and CDR2 is YSYEKL. This CDR3 is built from 14 residues. Trimming took off 2 bases at V and 4 bases at J, with 10 bases between the two ends.

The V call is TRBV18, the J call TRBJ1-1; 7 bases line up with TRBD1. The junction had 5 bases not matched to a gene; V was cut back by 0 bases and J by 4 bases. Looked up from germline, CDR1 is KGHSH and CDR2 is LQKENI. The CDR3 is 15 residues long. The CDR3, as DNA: TGTGCCAGCTCACCACCGACAGGGCCGGGCACTGAAGCTTTCTTT. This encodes CASSPPTGPGTEAFF.